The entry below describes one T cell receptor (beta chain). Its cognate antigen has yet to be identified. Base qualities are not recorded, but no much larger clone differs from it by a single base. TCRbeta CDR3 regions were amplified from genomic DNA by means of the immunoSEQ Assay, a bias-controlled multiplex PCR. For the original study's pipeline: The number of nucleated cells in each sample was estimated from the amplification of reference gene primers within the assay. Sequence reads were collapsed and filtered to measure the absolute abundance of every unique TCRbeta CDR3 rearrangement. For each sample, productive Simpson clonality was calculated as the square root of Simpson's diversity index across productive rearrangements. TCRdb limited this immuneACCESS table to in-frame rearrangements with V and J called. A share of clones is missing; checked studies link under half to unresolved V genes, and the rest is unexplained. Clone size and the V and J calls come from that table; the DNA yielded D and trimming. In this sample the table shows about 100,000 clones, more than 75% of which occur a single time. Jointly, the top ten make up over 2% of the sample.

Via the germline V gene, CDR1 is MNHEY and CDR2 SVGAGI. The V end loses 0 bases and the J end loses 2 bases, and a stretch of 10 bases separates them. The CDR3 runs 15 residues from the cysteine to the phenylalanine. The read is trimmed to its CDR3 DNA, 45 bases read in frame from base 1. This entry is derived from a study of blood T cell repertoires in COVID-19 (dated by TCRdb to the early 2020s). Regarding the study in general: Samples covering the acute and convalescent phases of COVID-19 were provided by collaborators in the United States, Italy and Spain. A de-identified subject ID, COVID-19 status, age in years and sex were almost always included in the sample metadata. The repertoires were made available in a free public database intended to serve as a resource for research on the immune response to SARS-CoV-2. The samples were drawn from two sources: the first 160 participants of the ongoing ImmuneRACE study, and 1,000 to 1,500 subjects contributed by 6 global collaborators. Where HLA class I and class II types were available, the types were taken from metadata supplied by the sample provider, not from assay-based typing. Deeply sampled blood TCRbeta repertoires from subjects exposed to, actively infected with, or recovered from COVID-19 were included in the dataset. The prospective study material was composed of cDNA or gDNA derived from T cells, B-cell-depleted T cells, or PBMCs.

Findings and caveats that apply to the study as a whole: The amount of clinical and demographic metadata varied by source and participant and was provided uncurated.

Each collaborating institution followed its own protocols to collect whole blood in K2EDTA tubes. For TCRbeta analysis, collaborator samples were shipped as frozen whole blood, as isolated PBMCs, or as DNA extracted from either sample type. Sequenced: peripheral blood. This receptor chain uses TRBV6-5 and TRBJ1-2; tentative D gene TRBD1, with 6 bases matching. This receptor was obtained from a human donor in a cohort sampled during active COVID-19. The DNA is TGTGCCAGCAGTTACTCCGGACAGCCAAACTATGGCTACACCTTC. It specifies CASSYSGQPNYGYTF.